The 6 T cell receptor beta chains given below trace back to one sample, sequenced in a study of naive and memory T cell subsets. Adult healthy volunteers gave 2.5 ml peripheral blood for whole-blood RNA. Blood and skin TCR RNA was reverse transcribed with alpha and beta constant primers. One entry per CDR3 protein results from TCRdb running MiXCR on the 5' RACE reads. The table lists about 21,000 distinct CDR3 sequences, approximately 3.9% of them singletons. All receptors come from a male donor in good health.

This clonotype was picked up many times. The chain employs TRBV29-1 and TRBJ1-1; D call uncertain. Germline lookup yields CDR1 SQVTM and CDR2 ANQGSEA. The germline V and J ends were trimmed by 1 base and 1 base, with 13 bases remaining between them. The CDR3 has 15 residues. CDR3 bases: TGCAGCGTTGAAGTGTGGGCCAGAAAGAACACTGAAGCTTTCTTT. Amino acids: CSVEVWARKNTEAFF.

This clonotype was counted many times. The rearrangement joins TRBV7-8 to TRBJ1-1, with TRBD1 matching over 9 bases. The CDR3 length is 14 residues. Trimming cost V 2 bases and J 4 bases; bases outside gene matches: 2. The V gene's germline CDR1 is SGHVS and CDR2 FQNEAQ. The CDR3 coding sequence is TGTGCCAGCAGCTTAAGGGACAGGGTCACTGAAGCTTTCTTT. Residues: CASSLRDRVTEAFF.

This clonotype came up many times. The genes are TRBV28 and TRBJ2-7, with D unclear. The CDR3 extends over 14 amino acids. V was clipped by 5 bases and J by 0 bases, with 11 bases between them. Germline V lookup: CDR1 MDHEN, CDR2 SYDVKM. Here the CDR3 reads CASSGRVYSYEQYF. CDR3 nucleotide sequence: TGTGCCAGCAGTGGTAGGGTTTACTCCTACGAGCAGTACTTC.

This clonotype has more than one count but fewer than ten. A read error may explain this, as a much larger clone is one base away. Here the CDR3 DNA reads TGCAGCGCGGGGCCAGGGGGTTACTATGGCGACACCTTC. Amino acid sequence: CSAGPGGYYGDTF. The chain links TRBV29-1 to TRBJ1-2; TRBD1 agrees at 7 bases. Germline V gives CDR1 SQVTM, CDR2 ANQGSEA. The CDR3 totals 13 residues.

By share, this clonotype counts as medium-sized (0.01 to 0.1%). The chain uses TRBV29-1 and TRBJ2-3, with TRBD2 matching 10 bases. The CDR3 has 14 amino acids. The V gene's germline CDR1 is SQVTM and CDR2 ANQGSEA. Trimming cost V 4 bases and J 6 bases; bases outside gene matches: 7. Written as DNA, the CDR3 is TGCAGCGTTGGGAATAGCGGGAGGAAGGATACGCAGTATTTT. Residues: CSVGNSGRKDTQYF.

There are many counts of this clonotype. The V call is TRBV19, the J call TRBJ1-5, with D hard to call. V was pared by 3 bases and J by 7 bases, with 10 bases between. In germline, CDR1 is LNHDA, CDR2 SQIVND (reference sequence). The CDR3 is 13 amino acids. CDR3 residues: CASSMQTGQPQHF. CDR3 DNA: TGTGCCAGTAGTATGCAGACCGGGCAGCCCCAGCATTTT.